The 25 T cell receptor beta chains presented below share a single source sample, sequenced in a study of OX40 agonist ivuxolimab in advanced cancers. Clones were read by immunoSEQ multiplex PCR, and TCRdb kept only the in-frame ones, dropping some. The table has approximately 59,000 clones, over 75% seen once. The sequencing here drew on CD4+ or CD8+ T cells sorted from blood, taken in a trial of the OX40 agonist ivuxolimab. Source of these receptors: an adult with an advanced solid tumor such as melanoma, head and neck, liver or kidney cancer.

J is TRBJ2-1 and V is TRBV4-1; D unclear. The CDR3 runs to 12 residues. The germline V and J ends were trimmed by 3 bases and 10 bases, with 10 bases remaining between them. The germline V gene has CDR1 MGHRA and CDR2 YSYEKL. The DNA for the CDR3 is TGCGCCAGCAGCCACCCGTTGGGGGAGCAGTTCTTC. Protein: CASSHPLGEQFF.

The chain is built from TRBV6-5 and TRBJ1-2, with D tentatively TRBD1 (5 bases). Per germline, CDR1 MNHEY and CDR2 SVGAGI. V dropped 6 bases and J dropped 0 bases, with 14 bases sitting between them. The CDR3 sequence is 15 residues long. This chain's CDR3 is CASSPRDLSNYGYTF. The CDR3 nucleotides read TGTGCCAGCAGCCCTAGGGACCTTTCTAACTATGGCTACACCTTC.

The chain recombines TRBV5-8 with TRBJ1-6; 9 positions agree with TRBD1. CDR3 length: 15 amino acids. After removal of 5 bases from V and 7 bases from J, the junction contained 7 bases not matched to a gene. The germline CDR1 and CDR2 sequences are SGHTS and YDEGEE. CDR3 DNA sequence: TGTGCCAGCAGAGCTACGGGGACAGGGAATTCACCCCTCCACTTT. As protein: CASRATGTGNSPLHF.

This chain uses TRBV5-1 with TRBJ1-5; 7 bases map to TRBD1. The germline V gene has CDR1 SGHRS and CDR2 YFSETQ. V lost 4 bases and J lost 2; bases outside the gene matches: 3. This CDR3 region has 14 residues. The CDR3 here is CASSLTGGNQPQHF. DNA of the CDR3: TGCGCCAGCAGCCTTACAGGGGGCAATCAGCCCCAGCATTTT.

The chain carries TRBV5-1 and TRBJ2-3; possibly TRBD1 or TRBD2 for D (7 bases each). The germline gives CDR1 SGHRS, CDR2 YFSETQ. V lost 0 bases, J lost 6 bases, and 14 bases lay in between. The CDR3 sequence is 15 residues long. The CDR3 nucleotides are TGCGCCAGCAGCTTGGATGCCAGGGGGGGTGATACGCAGTATTTT. Amino acids: CASSLDARGGDTQYF.

This clone was picked up one time. The rearrangement uses TRBV5-1 and TRBJ1-5, with D perhaps matching TRBD1 (5 bases). Looked up from germline, CDR1 is SGHRS and CDR2 is YFSETQ. V was pared by 2 bases and J by 1 base, with 7 bases between. The CDR3 spans 14 residues. DNA of the CDR3: TGCGCCAGCAGCTTAGGGGAGAGCAATCAGCCCCAGCATTTT. Translation gives CASSLGESNQPQHF.

The V and J genes are TRBV19 and TRBJ2-2; D is ambiguous. Trimming stripped 5 bases from V and 1 base from J, with 8 bases between. This CDR3 is 14 amino acids long. CDR1 is LNHDA, CDR2 SQIVND, per germline (reference sequence). The CDR3 DNA reads TGTGCCAGTAGTGGGCAGGTGAACACCGGGGAGCTGTTTTTT. Encoded protein: CASSGQVNTGELFF.

This chain links TRBV6-1 with TRBJ1-5; D uncertain. The germline V gene has CDR1 MNHNS and CDR2 SASEGT. The V and J ends lost 4 bases and 0 bases respectively, with 16 bases between them. The CDR3 loop spans 17 amino acids. The CDR3, as DNA: TGTGCCAGCAGTGGGCCGGGAATCATCCTTAGCAATCAGCCCCAGCATTTT. Translation: CASSGPGIILSNQPQHF.

This clone was seen more than once but under ten times. The chain employs TRBV5-6 and TRBJ2-1; TRBD2 might be the D (5 bases). The CDR3 runs 13 residues. From germline, CDR1 is SGHDT and CDR2 YYEEEE. V lost 0 bases and J lost 10, with 11 bases in between. CDR3 nucleotide sequence: TGTGCCAGCAGCTTGGGCGAGGGCCGGGAGCAGTTCTTC. Its protein product is CASSLGEGREQFF.

This chain uses TRBV5-1 with TRBJ2-1, with D possibly matching TRBD2 (5 bases). The CDR3 runs 14 residues. The V gene's germline CDR1 is SGHRS and CDR2 YFSETQ. V gave up 0 bases and J gave up 6 bases, with 10 bases separating them. The chain's CDR3 is CASSLATSGNEQFF. CDR3 DNA sequence: TGCGCCAGCAGCTTGGCCACCAGCGGCAATGAGCAGTTCTTC.

The chain employs TRBV4-1 and TRBJ2-1; D is perhaps TRBD2 (7 bases). Trimming removed 4 bases from V and 3 bases from J, with 16 bases in between. The CDR3 is 16 amino acids. CDR1 is MGHRA and CDR2 is YSYEKL in the germline V gene. The CDR3: CASSLIIGGGYNEQFF. CDR3 sequence (DNA): TGCGCCAGCAGCCTGATCATAGGGGGGGGCTACAATGAGCAGTTCTTC.

This chain connects TRBV4-1 to TRBJ1-6; tentatively, D is TRBD1 (5 bases). The CDR3 extends over 16 amino acids. Per the germline V gene, CDR1 is MGHRA and CDR2 is YSYEKL. V lost 3 bases, J lost 10 bases, and 19 bases lay in between. The CDR3 DNA sequence: TGCGCCAGCAGCCACCCAACCGGGGACTTAAGGTCACCCCTCCACTTT. Translated, it gives CASSHPTGDLRSPLHF.

This chain connects TRBV7-9 to TRBJ1-5, with D unresolved. From germline, CDR1 is SEHNR and CDR2 FQNEAQ (reference sequence). This CDR3 contains 12 residues. Trimming took off 5 bases at V and 9 bases at J, with 11 bases between the two ends. The CDR3 nucleotides read TGTGCCAGCAGCCCGGTCGTTGGGCCCCAGCATTTT. Its protein is CASSPVVGPQHF.

This clone was recorded a few times. This rearrangement joins TRBV2 to TRBJ1-2; D call uncertain. With 1 base removed from V and 5 bases from J, the gap between germline ends came to 11 bases. Germline lookup yields CDR1 SNHLY and CDR2 FYNNEI. The CDR3 has 14 residues. The CDR3 nucleotides read TGTGCCAGCAGTGAAGGGCTCATGGTATATGGCTACACCTTC. It codes for CASSEGLMVYGYTF.

This chain connects TRBV6-5 to TRBJ1-2; a weak D match, TRBD1 (5 bases). V lost 0 bases and J lost 2, with 10 bases in between. Germline CDR1 and CDR2: MNHEY and SVGAGI. The CDR3 is 15 residues long. CDR3 bases: TGTGCCAGCAGTTACTCGGAGGGGTTGAACTATGGCTACACCTTC. Its translation: CASSYSEGLNYGYTF.

The V gene is TRBV6-5, the J gene TRBJ1-1; 11 nucleotides align to TRBD1. The junction had 4 bases not matched to a gene; V was cut back by 5 bases and J by 5 bases. Germline lookup yields CDR1 MNHEY and CDR2 SVGAGI. The CDR3 extends over 14 amino acids. The CDR3 region is CASSQDRGLTEAFF. The CDR3 bases are TGTGCCAGCAGTCAGGACAGGGGGCTTACTGAAGCTTTCTTT.

The V and J genes are TRBV27 and TRBJ2-7; no clear D gene. The CDR3 is made up of 14 amino acids. Between the trimmed V and J ends, which lost 2 bases and 0 bases, there was a span of 8 bases. Per the germline V gene, CDR1 is MNHEY and CDR2 is SMNVEV (reference sequence). The CDR3 nucleotides are TGTGCCAGCAGTTTAGTCCCGCGCTCCTACGAGCAGTACTTC. It yields the protein CASSLVPRSYEQYF.

The chain has TRBV7-9 and TRBJ2-1, with D unclear. Germline loops: CDR1 SEHNR, CDR2 FQNEAQ (reference sequence). The CDR3 consists of 13 residues. Trimming shortened V by 1 base and J by 6 bases, and 7 bases separated the two germline ends. In DNA form, the CDR3 reads TGTGCCAGCAGCTTAGACTACGGCAATGAGCAGTTCTTC. Translated, it gives CASSLDYGNEQFF.

The sample holds a few counts of this clone. V and J are TRBV10-3 and TRBJ1-4; TRBD1 is a possible D gene (6 bases). The CDR3 is made up of 14 amino acids. Germline V lookup: CDR1 ENHRY, CDR2 SYGVKD. With 2 bases removed from V and 11 bases from J, the gap between germline ends came to 15 bases. CDR3 sequence: CAISEPRGGGKLFF. The CDR3 DNA is TGTGCCATCAGTGAGCCCCGAGGAGGGGGGAAACTGTTTTTT.

This clone was detected only once. This chain connects TRBV15 to TRBJ1-4, with D perhaps TRBD1 (5 bases). V lost 0 bases, J lost 7 bases, and 15 bases lay in between. The CDR3 extends over 16 amino acids. Germline V CDR1 and CDR2: LNHNV, YYDKDF (reference sequence). This chain's CDR3 is CATSRDLQGVGEKLFF. The CDR3 bases are TGTGCCACCAGCAGAGATCTTCAGGGCGTAGGTGAAAAACTGTTTTTT.

This chain links TRBV5-8 with TRBJ1-5; 7 bases are a match to TRBD1. The CDR3 totals 15 residues. The V and J ends lost 3 bases and 4 bases, in that order; junction bases with no gene match: 7. Germline values: CDR1 SGHTS, CDR2 YDEGEE. CDR3 loop: CASSSARDRNQPQHF. In DNA form, the CDR3 reads TGTGCCAGCAGCTCAGCCCGGGACAGAAATCAGCCCCAGCATTTT.

The chain uses TRBV6-1 and TRBJ2-3; 9 bases line up with TRBD2. CDR3 length: 15 residues. V lost 3 bases to trimming and J lost 2 bases; unmatched junction nucleotides: 3. Germline CDR1 is MNHNS and CDR2 is SASEGT. The CDR3 is CASSDRGGATDTQYF. Written as DNA, the CDR3 is TGTGCCAGCAGTGATCGCGGGGGGGCCACAGATACGCAGTATTTT.

The V and J genes are TRBV19 and TRBJ1-1; possible D gene TRBD1, 6 bases. Germline loops: CDR1 LNHDA, CDR2 SQIVND (reference sequence). V was shortened by 0 bases and J by 4 bases, with 12 bases between the two germline ends. The CDR3 is made up of 15 amino acids. CDR3 sequence (DNA): TGTGCCAGTAGTATAGACCCGGGGGCGCGCACTGAAGCTTTCTTT. Amino acids: CASSIDPGARTEAFF.

The V call is TRBV9, the J call TRBJ2-2, with D perhaps TRBD1 or TRBD2 (6 bases each). Between the trimmed V and J ends, which lost 0 bases and 4 bases, there was a span of 13 bases. The CDR3 totals 16 residues. Germline assignment: CDR1 SGDLS and CDR2 YYNGEE. CDR3 loop: CASSVVTGAGTGELFF. Written as DNA, the CDR3 is TGTGCCAGCAGCGTAGTAACGGGGGCCGGCACCGGGGAGCTGTTTTTT.

The V gene is TRBV7-3, the J gene TRBJ2-7; TRBD1 agrees at 10 bases. V was pared by 3 bases and J by 9 bases, with 8 bases of the junction left unmatched. CDR3 length: 14 residues. In germline, CDR1 is SGHTA, CDR2 FQGTGA. The CDR3 spells CASSLTGGEGRQYF. The CDR3 nucleotides are TGTGCCAGCAGCTTGACAGGGGGCGAAGGCAGGCAGTACTTC.